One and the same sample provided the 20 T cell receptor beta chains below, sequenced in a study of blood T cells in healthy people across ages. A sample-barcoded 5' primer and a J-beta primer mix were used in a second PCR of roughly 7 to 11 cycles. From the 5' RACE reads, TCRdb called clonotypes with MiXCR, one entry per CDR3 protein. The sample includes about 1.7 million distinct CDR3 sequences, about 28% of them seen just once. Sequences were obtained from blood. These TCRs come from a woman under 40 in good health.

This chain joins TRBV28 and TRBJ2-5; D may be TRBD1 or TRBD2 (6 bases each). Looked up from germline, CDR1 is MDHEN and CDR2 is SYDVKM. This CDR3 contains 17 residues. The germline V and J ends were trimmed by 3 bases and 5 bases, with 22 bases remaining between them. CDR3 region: CASSFGPGSGAQETQYF. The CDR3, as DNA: TGTGCCAGCAGTTTTGGGCCGGGGTCGGGGGCCCAGGAGACCCAGTACTTC.

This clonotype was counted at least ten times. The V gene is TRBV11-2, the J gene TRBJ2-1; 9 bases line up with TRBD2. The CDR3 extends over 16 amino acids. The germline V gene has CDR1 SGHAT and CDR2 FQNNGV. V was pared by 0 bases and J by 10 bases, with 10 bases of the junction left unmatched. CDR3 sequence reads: CASSLDAGGQAMEQFF. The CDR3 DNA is TGTGCCAGCAGCTTAGACGCGGGGGGGCAGGCTATGGAGCAGTTCTTC.

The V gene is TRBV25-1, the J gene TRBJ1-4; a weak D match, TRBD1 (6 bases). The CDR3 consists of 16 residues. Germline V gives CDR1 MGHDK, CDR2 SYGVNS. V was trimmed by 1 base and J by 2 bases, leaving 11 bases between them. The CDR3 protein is CASSEWGGPTNEKLFF. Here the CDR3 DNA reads TGTGCCAGCAGTGAATGGGGGGGGCCTACTAATGAAAAACTGTTTTTT.

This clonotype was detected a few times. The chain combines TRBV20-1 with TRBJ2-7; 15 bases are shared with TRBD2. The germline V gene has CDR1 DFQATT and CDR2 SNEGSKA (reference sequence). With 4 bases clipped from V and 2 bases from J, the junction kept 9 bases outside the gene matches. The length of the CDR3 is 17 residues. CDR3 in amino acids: CSATNGLAGGPTYEQYF. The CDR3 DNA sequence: TGCAGTGCTACCAACGGACTAGCGGGAGGGCCTACCTACGAGCAGTACTTC.

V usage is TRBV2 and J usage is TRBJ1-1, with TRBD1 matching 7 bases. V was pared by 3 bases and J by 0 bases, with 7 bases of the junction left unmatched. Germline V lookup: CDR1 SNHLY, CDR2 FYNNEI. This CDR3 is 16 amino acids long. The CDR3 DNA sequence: TGTGCCAGCAGTGACCCCGGAGGGGGCATGAACACTGAAGCTTTCTTT. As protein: CASSDPGGGMNTEAFF.

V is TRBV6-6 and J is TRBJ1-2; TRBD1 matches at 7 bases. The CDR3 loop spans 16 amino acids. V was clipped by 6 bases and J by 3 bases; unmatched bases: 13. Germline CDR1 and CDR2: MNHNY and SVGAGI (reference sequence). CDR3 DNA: TGTGCCAGCAGCCGTCCGAGACAGGGACTTGACTATGGCTACACCTTC. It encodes CASSRPRQGLDYGYTF.

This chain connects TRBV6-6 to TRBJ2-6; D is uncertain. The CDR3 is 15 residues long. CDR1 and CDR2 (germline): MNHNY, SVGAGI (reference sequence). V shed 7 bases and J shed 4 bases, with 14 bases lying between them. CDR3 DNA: TGTGCCAGCACCGCTTCGGCGCGGGGGGCCAACGTCCTGACTTTC. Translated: CASTASARGANVLTF.

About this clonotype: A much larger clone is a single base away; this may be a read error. The CDR3 loop reads CASSSDSGQTQYF. CDR3 sequence (DNA): TGTGCCAGCAGTTCGGACAGTGGGCAGACCCAGTACTTC. J is TRBJ2-5 and V is TRBV27; possibly TRBD1 for D (6 bases). The CDR3 is 13 amino acids. The germline V gene encodes CDR1 MNHEY and CDR2 SMNVEV (reference sequence). The ends were cut back, 4 bases at V and 6 bases at J, with 12 bases in the middle.

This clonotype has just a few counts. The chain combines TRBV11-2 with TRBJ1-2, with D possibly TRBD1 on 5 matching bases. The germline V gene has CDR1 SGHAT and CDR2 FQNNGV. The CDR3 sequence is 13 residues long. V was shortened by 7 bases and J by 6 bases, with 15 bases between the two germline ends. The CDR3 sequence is CASNPQDINGYTF. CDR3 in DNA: TGTGCCAGCAACCCCCAGGACATAAATGGCTACACCTTC.

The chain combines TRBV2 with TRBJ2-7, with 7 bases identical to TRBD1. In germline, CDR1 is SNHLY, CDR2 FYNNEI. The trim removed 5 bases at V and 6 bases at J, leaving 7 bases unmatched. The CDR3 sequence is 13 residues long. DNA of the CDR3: TGTGCCAGCAGTTCGACAGGGATGGCCGAGCAGTACTTC. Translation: CASSSTGMAEQYF.

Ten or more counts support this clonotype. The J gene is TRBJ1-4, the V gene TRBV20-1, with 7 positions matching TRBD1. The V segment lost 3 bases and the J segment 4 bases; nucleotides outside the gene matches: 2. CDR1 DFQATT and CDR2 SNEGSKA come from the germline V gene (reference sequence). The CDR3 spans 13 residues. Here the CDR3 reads CSARTGSNEKLFF. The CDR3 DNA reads TGCAGTGCTAGGACAGGGAGTAATGAAAAACTGTTTTTT.

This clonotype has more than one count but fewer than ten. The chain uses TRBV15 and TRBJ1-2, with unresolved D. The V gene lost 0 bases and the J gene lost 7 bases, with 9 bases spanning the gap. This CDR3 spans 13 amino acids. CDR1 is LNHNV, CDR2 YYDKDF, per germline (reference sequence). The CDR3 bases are TGTGCCACCAGCAGAGATGAGCGACTTGGCTACACCTTC. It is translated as CATSRDERLGYTF.

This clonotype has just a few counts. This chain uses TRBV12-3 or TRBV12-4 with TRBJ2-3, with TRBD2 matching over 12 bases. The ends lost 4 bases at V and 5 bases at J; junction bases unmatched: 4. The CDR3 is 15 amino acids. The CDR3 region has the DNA TGTGCCAGCAGTTCGACTAGCGGGGGAGGAGATACGCAGTATTTT. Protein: CASSSTSGGGDTQYF.

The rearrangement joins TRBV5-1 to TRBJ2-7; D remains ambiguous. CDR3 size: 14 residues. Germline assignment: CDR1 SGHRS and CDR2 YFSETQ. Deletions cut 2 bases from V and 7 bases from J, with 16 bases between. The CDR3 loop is CASSFTTPSREQYF. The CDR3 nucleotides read TGCGCCAGCAGCTTCACGACACCCTCGAGGGAGCAGTACTTC.

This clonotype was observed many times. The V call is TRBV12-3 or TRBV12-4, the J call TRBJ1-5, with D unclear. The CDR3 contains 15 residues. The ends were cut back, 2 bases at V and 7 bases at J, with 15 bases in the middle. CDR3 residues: CASSLSRARSQPQHF. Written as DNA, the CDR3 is TGTGCCAGCAGTTTAAGCCGGGCCAGGAGCCAGCCCCAGCATTTT.

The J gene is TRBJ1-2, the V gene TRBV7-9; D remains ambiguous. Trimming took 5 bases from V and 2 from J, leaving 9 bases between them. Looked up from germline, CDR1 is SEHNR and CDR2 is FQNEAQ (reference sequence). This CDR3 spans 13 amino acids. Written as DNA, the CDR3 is TGTGCCAGCAGCAAAATGGAGAACTATGGCTACACCTTC. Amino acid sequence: CASSKMENYGYTF.

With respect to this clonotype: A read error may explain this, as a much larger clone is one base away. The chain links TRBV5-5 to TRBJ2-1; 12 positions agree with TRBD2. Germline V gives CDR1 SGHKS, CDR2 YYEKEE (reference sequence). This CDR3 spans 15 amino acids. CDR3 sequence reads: CAGRPTSGSANEQFF. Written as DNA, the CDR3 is TGTGCCGGCAGGCCGACTAGCGGGAGTGCTAATGAGCAGTTCTTC.

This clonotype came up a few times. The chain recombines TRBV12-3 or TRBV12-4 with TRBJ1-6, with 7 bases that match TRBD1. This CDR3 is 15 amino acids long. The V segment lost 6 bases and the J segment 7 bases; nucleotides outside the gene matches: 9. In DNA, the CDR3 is TGTGCCAGCAGCCGCAGGGACAGTGAAAATTCACCCCTCCACTTT. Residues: CASSRRDSENSPLHF.

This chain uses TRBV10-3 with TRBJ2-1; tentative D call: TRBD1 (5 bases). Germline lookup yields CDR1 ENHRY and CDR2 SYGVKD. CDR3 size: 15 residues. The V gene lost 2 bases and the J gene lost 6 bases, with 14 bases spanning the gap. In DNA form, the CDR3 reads TGTGCCATCAGTGAGCAGGGCTTGTTTGCCAATGAGCAGTTCTTC. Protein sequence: CAISEQGLFANEQFF.

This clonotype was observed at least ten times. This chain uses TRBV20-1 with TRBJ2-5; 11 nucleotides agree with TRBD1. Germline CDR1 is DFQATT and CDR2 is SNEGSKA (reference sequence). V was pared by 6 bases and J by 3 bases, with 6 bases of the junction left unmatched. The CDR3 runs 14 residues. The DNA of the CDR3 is TGCAGTGCGCAGGGACAGGGGGGGAAAGAGACCCAGTACTTC. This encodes CSAQGQGGKETQYF.